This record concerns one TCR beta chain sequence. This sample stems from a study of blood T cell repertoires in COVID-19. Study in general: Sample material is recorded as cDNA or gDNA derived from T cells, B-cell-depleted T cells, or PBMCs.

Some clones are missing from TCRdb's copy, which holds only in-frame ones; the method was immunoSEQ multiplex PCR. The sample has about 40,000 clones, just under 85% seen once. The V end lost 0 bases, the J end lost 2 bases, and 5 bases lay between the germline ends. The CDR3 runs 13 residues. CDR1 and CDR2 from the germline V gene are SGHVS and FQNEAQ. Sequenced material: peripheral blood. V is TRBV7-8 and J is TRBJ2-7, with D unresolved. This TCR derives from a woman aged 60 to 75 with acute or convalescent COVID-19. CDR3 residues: CASSLAFTYEQYF. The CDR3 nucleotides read TGTGCCAGCAGCTTAGCGTTTACCTACGAGCAGTACTTC.